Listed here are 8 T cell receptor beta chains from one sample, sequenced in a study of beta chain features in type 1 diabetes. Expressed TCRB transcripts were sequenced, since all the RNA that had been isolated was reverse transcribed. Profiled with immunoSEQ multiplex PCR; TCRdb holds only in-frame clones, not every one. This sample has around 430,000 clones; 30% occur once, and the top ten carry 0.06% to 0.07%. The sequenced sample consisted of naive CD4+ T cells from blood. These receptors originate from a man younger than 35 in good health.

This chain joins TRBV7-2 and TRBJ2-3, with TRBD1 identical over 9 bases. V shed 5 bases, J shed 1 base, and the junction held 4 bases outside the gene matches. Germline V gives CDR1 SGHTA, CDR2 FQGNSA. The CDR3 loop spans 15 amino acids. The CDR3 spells CASSRRTGGTDTQYF. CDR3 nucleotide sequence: TGTGCCAGCAGCCGCAGGACAGGGGGCACAGATACGCAGTATTTT.

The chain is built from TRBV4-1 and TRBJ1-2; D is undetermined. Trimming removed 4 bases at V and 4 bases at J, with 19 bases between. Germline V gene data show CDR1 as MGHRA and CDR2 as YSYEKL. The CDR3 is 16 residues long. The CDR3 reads CASSPQVGLGFYGYTF. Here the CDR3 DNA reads TGCGCCAGCAGCCCTCAGGTGGGCCTGGGATTCTATGGCTACACCTTC.

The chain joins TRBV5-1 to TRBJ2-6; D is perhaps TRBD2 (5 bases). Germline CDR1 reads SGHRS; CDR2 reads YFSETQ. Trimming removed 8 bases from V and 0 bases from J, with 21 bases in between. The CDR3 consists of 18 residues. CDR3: CARLSPDFPDSGANVLTF. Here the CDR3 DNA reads TGCGCCAGGCTCTCCCCGGACTTTCCGGACTCTGGGGCCAACGTCCTGACTTTC.

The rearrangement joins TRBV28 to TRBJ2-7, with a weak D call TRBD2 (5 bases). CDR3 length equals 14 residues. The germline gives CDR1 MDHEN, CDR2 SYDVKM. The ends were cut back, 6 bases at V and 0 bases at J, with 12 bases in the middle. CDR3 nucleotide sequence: TGTGCCAGCAGCCTAGCCCCAAGCTCCTACGAGCAGTACTTC. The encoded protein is CASSLAPSSYEQYF.

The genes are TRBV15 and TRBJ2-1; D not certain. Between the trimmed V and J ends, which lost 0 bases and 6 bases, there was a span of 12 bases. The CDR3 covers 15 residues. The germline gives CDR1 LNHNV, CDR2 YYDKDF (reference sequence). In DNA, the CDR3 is TGTGCCACCAGCAGAGATCGGGCCTGGGGCAATGAGCAGTTCTTC. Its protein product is CATSRDRAWGNEQFF.

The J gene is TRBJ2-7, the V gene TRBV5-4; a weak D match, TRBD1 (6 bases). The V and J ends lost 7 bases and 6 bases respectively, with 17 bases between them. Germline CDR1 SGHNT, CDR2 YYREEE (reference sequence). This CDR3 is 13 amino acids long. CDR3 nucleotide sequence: TGTGCCAGCGGAGATACAGGGAAGGGCGAGCAGTACTTC. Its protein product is CASGDTGKGEQYF.

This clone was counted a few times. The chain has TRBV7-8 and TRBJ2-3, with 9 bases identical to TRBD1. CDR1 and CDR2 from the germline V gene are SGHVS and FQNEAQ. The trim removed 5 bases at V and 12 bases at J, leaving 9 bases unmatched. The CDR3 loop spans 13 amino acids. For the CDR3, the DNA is TGTGCCAGCAGCAGTAGGACAGGGGCCAATCAGTATTTT. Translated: CASSSRTGANQYF.

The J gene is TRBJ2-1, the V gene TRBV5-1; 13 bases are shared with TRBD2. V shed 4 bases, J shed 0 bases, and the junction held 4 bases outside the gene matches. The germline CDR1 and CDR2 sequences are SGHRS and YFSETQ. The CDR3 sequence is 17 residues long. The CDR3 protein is CASSAGLAGSSYNEQFF. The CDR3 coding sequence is TGCGCCAGCAGCGCGGGACTAGCGGGGAGCTCCTACAATGAGCAGTTCTTC.